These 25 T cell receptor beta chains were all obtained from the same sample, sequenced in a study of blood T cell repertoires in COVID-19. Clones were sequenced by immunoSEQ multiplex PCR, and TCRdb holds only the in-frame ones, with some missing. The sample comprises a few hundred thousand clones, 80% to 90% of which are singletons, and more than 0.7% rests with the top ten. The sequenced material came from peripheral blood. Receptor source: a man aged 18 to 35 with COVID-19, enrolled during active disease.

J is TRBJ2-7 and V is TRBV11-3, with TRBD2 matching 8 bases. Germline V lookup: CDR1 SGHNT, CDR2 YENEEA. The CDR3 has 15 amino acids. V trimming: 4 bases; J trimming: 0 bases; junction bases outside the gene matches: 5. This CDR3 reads CASSSSGQRSYEQYF. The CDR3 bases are TGTGCCAGCAGCTCTAGCGGGCAGCGCTCCTACGAGCAGTACTTC.

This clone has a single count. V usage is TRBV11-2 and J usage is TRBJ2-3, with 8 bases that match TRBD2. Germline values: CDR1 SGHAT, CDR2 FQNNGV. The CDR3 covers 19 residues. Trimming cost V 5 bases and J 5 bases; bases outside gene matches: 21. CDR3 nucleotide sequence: TGTGCCAGCAGCCACCAACGAGGCGGTAGCGGGAAAGTCGGAGATACGCAGTATTTT. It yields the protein CASSHQRGGSGKVGDTQYF.

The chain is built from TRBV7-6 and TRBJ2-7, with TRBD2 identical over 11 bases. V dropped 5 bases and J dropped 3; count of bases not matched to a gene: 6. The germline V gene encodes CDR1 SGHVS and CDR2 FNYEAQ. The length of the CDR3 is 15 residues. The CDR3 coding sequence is TGTGCCAGCAGCCGCGGGACTAGCGGTGGCTACGAGCAGTACTTC. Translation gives CASSRGTSGGYEQYF.

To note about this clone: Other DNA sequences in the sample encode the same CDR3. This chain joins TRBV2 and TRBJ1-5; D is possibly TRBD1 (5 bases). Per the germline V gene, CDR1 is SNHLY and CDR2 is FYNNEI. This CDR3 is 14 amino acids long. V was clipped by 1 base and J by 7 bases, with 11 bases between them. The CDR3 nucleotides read TGTGCCAGCAGTGAAGGCCAGGGAGGACAGCCCCAGCATTTT. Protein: CASSEGQGGQPQHF.

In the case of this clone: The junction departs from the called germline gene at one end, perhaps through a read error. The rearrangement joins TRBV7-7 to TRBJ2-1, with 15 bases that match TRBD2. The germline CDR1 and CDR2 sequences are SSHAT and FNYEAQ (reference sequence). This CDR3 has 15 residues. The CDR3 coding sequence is TGTGCTAGCAGCTTAGGGACTAGCGGGAGGAATGAGCAGTTCTTC. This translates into CASSLGTSGRNEQFF.

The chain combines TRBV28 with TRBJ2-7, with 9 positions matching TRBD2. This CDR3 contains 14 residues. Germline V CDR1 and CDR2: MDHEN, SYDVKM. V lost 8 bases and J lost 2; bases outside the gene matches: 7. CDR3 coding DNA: TGTGCCAGCGCAAGACTAGCGGAGACCTACGAGCAGTACTTC. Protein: CASARLAETYEQYF.

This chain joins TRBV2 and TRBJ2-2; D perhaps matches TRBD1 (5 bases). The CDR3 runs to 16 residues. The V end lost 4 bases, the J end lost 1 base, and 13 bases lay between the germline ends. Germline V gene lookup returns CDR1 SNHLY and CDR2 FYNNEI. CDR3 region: CASSAMGRRNTGELFF. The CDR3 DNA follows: TGTGCCAGCAGTGCGATGGGGCGCAGGAACACCGGGGAGCTGTTTTTT. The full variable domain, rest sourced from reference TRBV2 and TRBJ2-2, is EPEVTQTPSHQVTQMGQEVILRCVPISNHLYFYWYRQILGQKVEFLVSFYNNEISEKSEIFDDQFSVERPDGSNFTLKIRSTKLEDSAMYFCASSAMGRRNTGELFFGEGSRLTVL.

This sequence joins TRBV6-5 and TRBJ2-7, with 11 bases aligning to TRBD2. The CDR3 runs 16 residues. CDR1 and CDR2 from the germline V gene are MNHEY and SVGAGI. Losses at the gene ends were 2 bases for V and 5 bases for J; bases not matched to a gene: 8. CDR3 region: CASSYEASGRLHEQYF. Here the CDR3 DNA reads TGTGCCAGCAGTTACGAAGCTAGCGGGAGGCTCCACGAGCAGTACTTC.

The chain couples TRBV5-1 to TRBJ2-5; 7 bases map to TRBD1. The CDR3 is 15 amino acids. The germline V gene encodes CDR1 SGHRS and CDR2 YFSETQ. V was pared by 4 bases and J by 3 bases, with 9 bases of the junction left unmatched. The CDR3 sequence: CASSALAGTEETQYF. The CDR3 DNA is TGCGCCAGCAGCGCCCTAGCCGGGACAGAAGAGACCCAGTACTTC.

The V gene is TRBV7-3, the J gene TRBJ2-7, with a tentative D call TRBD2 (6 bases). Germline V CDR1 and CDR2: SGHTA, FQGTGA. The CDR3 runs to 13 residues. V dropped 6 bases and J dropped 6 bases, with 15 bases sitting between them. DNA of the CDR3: TGTGCCAGCAGTAATTCACTAGCAGGCGAGCAGTACTTC. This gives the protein CASSNSLAGEQYF.

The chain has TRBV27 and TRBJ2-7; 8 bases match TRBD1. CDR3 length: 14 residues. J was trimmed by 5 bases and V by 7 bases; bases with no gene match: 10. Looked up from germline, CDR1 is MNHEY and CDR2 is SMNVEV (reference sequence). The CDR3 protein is CASTSTQGDHEQYF. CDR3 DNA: TGTGCCAGCACTTCCACACAGGGGGATCACGAGCAGTACTTC.

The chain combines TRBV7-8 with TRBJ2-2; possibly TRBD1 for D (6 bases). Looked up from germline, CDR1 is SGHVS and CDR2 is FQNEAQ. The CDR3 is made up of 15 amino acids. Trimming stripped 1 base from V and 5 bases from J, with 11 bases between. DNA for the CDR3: TGTGCCAGCAGCTTAGAAACAGGGCGTACCGGGGAGCTGTTTTTT. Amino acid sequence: CASSLETGRTGELFF.

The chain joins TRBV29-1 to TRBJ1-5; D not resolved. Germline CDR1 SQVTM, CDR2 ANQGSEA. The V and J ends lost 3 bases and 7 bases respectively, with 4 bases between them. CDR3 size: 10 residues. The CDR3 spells CSVEAQPQHF. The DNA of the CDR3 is TGCAGCGTTGAGGCCCAGCCCCAGCATTTT.

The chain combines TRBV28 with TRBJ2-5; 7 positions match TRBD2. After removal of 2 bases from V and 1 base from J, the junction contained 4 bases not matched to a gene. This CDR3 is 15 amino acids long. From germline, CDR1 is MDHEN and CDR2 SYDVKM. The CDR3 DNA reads TGTGCCAGCAGTTTAGCGGGAGTTGTCCAAGAGACCCAGTACTTC. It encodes CASSLAGVVQETQYF. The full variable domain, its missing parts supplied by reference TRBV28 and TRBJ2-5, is DVKVTQSSRYLVKRTGEKVFLECVQDMDHENMFWYRQDPGLGLRLIYFSYDVKMKEKGDIPEGYSVSREKKERFSLILESASTNQTSMYLCASSLAGVVQETQYFGPGTRLLVL.

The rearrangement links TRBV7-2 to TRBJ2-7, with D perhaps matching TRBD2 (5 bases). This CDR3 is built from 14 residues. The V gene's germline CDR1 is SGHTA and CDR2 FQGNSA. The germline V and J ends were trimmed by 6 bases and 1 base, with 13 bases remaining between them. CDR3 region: CASSPGIESYEQYF. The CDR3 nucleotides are TGTGCCAGCAGTCCGGGAATCGAGTCCTACGAGCAGTACTTC.

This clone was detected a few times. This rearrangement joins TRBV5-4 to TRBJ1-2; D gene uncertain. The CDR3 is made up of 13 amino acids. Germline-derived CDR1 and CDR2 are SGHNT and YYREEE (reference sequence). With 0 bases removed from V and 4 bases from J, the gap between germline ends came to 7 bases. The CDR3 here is CASSLVTGYGYTF. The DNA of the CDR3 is TGTGCCAGCAGCTTGGTTACGGGCTATGGCTACACCTTC.

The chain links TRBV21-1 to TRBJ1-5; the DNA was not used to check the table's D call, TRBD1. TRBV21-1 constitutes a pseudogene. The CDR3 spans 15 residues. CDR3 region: CASSPGTDTHQPQHF. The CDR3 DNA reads TGTGCCAGCAGTCCAGGTACGGACACACATCAGCCCCAGCATTTT.

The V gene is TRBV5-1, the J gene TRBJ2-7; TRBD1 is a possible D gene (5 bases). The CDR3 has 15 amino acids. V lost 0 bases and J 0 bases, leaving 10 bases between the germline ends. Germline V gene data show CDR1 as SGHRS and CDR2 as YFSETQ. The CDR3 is CASSLGDSRSYEQYF. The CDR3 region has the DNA TGCGCCAGCAGCTTGGGAGACAGCCGCTCCTACGAGCAGTACTTC.

The CDR3 protein is CASSFRPRDRDPYEQYF. The DNA of the CDR3 is TGTGCCAGCAGCTTTCGACCCCGGGACAGGGACCCCTACGAGCAGTACTTC. The chain is built from TRBV27 and TRBJ2-7; 9 positions match TRBD1. The CDR3 is 17 residues long. Germline V CDR1 and CDR2: MNHEY, SMNVEV (reference sequence). The junction had 14 bases not matched to a gene; V was cut back by 6 bases and J by 2 bases.

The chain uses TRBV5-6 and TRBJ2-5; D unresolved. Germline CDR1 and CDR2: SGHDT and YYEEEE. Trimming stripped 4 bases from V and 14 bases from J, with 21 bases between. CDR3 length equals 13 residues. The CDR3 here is CASSMTESAPRYF. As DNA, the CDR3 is TGTGCCAGCAGCATGACCGAAAGCGCCCCGAGATACTTC.

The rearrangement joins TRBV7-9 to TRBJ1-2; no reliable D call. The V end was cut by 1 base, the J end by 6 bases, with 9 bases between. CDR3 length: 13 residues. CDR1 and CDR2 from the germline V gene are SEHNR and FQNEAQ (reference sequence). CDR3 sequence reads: CASSLGAEDGYTF. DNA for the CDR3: TGTGCCAGCAGCTTAGGGGCAGAAGATGGCTACACCTTC. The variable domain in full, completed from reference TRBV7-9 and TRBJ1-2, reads DTGVSQNPRHKITKRGQNVTFRCDPISEHNRLYWYRQTLGQGPEFLTYFQNEAQLEKSRLLSDRFSAERPKGSFSTLEIQRTEQGDSAMYLCASSLGAEDGYTFGSGTRLTVV.

In nucleotides, the CDR3 is TGTGCCAGCAGCCAAGTCCCGGGTGTGGGAAACACCATATATTTT. Protein: CASSQVPGVGNTIYF. The chain has TRBV3-1 (or the pseudogene TRBV3-2) and TRBJ1-3; the D is unclear. Germline assignment: CDR1 LGHDT and CDR2 YNNKEL (reference sequence). V lost 1 base and J lost 4, with 11 bases in between. The CDR3 has 15 amino acids.

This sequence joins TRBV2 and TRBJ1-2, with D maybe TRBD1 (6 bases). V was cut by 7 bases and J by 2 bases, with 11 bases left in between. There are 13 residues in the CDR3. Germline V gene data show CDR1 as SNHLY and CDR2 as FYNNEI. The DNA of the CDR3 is TGTGCCAGCACTCAGCAGGGGAACTATGGCTACACCTTC. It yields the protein CASTQQGNYGYTF.

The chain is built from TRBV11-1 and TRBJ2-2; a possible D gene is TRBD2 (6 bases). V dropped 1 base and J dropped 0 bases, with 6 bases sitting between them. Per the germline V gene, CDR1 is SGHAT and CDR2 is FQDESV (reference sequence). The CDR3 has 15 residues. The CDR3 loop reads CASSLGGTNTGELFF. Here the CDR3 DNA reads TGTGCCAGCAGCTTAGGCGGGACGAACACCGGGGAGCTGTTTTTT.

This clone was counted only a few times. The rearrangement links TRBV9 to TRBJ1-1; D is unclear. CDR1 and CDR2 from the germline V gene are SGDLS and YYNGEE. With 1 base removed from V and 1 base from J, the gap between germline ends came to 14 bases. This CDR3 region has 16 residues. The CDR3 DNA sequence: TGTGCCAGCAGCGTAAGGCCCGAAACAGCGAACACTGAAGCTTTCTTT. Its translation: CASSVRPETANTEAFF. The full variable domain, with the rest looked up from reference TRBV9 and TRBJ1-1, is DSGVTQTPKHLITATGQRVTLRCSPRSGDLSVYWYQQSLDQGLQFLIQYYNGEERAKGNILERFSAQQFPDLHSELNLSSLELGDSALYFCASSVRPETANTEAFFGQGTRLTVV.